This record looks at one T cell receptor (beta chain) sequence and its context. This CDR3 has 14 residues. Germline lookup yields CDR1 MNHEY and CDR2 SMNVEV (reference sequence). V was clipped by 0 bases and J by 3 bases, with 5 bases between them. Profiling relied on immunoSEQ multiplex PCR, and the TCRdb table lists in-frame clones only, not all of them. The data show approximately 50,000 clones, 85% to 90% seen once. This specimen belongs to a study of technical replicates of blood from a handful of donors. This receptor was taken from a human donor in good health. Some clones in this sample may be carry-over from other donors' samples. The rearrangement links TRBV27 to TRBJ1-4; D gene uncertain. Sequenced input: PBMCs. The CDR3 spells CASSLSQSNEKLFF. The CDR3 nucleotides read TGTGCCAGCAGTTTATCCCAGTCTAATGAAAAACTGTTTTTT.